Following are 5 T cell receptor beta chains from one sample sequenced in a study of blood T cell repertoires in COVID-19. Assay used: immunoSEQ multiplex PCR; TCRdb lists only in-frame clones, some missing. The data show fewer than 350,000 clones, approximately 90% seen once. Material for sequencing was PBMCs or T cells enriched from blood (not recorded which). These receptors came from a middle-aged woman with acute COVID-19.

The J gene is TRBJ1-2, the V gene TRBV6-1, with TRBD1 identical over 9 bases. V was pared by 4 bases and J by 4 bases, with 4 bases of the junction left unmatched. Germline-derived CDR1 and CDR2 are MNHNS and SASEGT. This CDR3 is built from 14 residues. The CDR3 DNA is TGTGCCAGCAGTGCACAGGGGGCGAGCTATGGCTACACCTTC. Translated, it gives CASSAQGASYGYTF.

The CDR3 nucleotides are TGTGCCAGCAGCTCGAAACCGATAGTCTCTGGAAACACCATATATTTT. Residues: CASSSKPIVSGNTIYF. The V gene is TRBV7-9, the J gene TRBJ1-3; D not resolved. The length of the CDR3 is 16 residues. Trimming removed 4 bases at V and 0 bases at J, with 13 bases between. CDR1 SEHNR and CDR2 FQNEAQ come from the germline V gene (reference sequence).

As concerns this clone: One junction end does not reproduce the germline sequence, and a read error may be involved. V and J are TRBV10-3 and TRBJ2-4; 9 bases agree with TRBD2. Looked up from germline, CDR1 is ENHRY and CDR2 is SYGVKD. This CDR3 comprises 15 residues. The CDR3 nucleotides read TGTGCCGTCAGCCGGGCGGGAGGGCCAAAAGACATTCAGTACTTC. This translates into CAVSRAGGPKDIQYF.

The chain links TRBV20-1 to TRBJ1-5; D ambiguous. CDR1 and CDR2 (germline): DFQATT, SNEGSKA (reference sequence). Deletions cut 5 bases from V and 7 bases from J, with 9 bases between. The CDR3 covers 11 residues. The CDR3 DNA reads TGCAGTGCTGCGGGTCAGCAGCCCCAGCATTTT. Translation gives CSAAGQQPQHF.

The genes are TRBV7-2 and TRBJ2-5; no reliable D call. Germline CDR1 reads SGHTA; CDR2 reads FQGNSA. The length of the CDR3 is 15 residues. The V and J ends lost 3 bases and 7 bases respectively, with 18 bases between them. CDR3 nucleotides: TGTGCCAGCAGCTTTGTACAGTGGGCCGAAGGGACCCAGTACTTC. This codes for CASSFVQWAEGTQYF.